This passage covers 3 T cell receptor beta chains from one sample sequenced in a study of CD8 T cells in ankylosing spondylitis (dated by TCRdb to about 2017). On the study overall, not on this receptor specifically: Blood from ankylosing spondylitis patients appeared to be characterized by a TCR beta motif made up of several highly homologous amino acid variants.

Receptors were amplified or captured by 5' RACE. Sequencing was performed on an Illumina HiSeq 2500. TCRdb reprocessed the public reads (quality trimming at Q25 with fastp, clone calling with MiXCR) and kept in-frame beta chains. CDR3 protein duplicates are merged, each entry listing the most common genes and DNA. This sample comprises some 450,000 distinct CDR3 sequences, 17% of them detected only once. The ten largest make up 1% of the sample. These TCRs' antigens remain unknown. The sample taken for sequencing was blood, either unsorted or a sorted T cell fraction (not recorded which). The receptors originated from a male donor with ankylosing spondylitis.

This chain links TRBV9 with TRBJ2-1, with D unclear. Germline V gene sequence: CDR1 SGDLS, CDR2 YYNGEE. The germline V and J ends were trimmed by 0 bases and 8 bases, with 18 bases remaining between them. The CDR3 covers 16 residues. DNA of the CDR3: TGTGCCAGCAGCGTAGTAGGAAGGGATGGGCGCGATGAGCAGTTCTTC. It codes for CASSVVGRDGRDEQFF.

This chain connects TRBV20-1 to TRBJ2-4; D remains ambiguous. V dropped 5 bases and J dropped 15 bases, with 17 bases sitting between them. The CDR3 sequence is 11 residues long. The germline gives CDR1 DFQATT, CDR2 SNEGSKA (reference sequence). CDR3 sequence: CSAQDPPRRYF. The DNA for the CDR3 is TGCAGTGCTCAGGACCCCCCAAGGAGGTACTTC.

The rearrangement uses TRBV3-1 and TRBJ2-7; 9 bases match TRBD2. The ends lost 5 bases at V and 6 bases at J; junction bases unmatched: 8. Germline CDR1 reads LGHDT; CDR2 reads YNNKEL (reference sequence). This CDR3 has 14 residues. CDR3 in DNA: TGTGCCAGCAGCGAAACGCGGGAGGGTTCCGAGCAGTACTTC. Amino acids: CASSETREGSEQYF.